These T cell receptor beta chains were read from a single sample in a study of blood T cell repertoires in COVID-19. The repertoire was sequenced with immunoSEQ multiplex PCR; TCRdb's copy has only in-frame clones and lacks some. This table has about 130,000 clones, about four fifths appearing once. The sequenced material came from peripheral blood. Receptors originate from a woman of 80 years or more with acute or convalescent COVID-19. The CDR3 runs from the conserved cysteine through the conserved F or W. D genes are given only for firm matches. Size tells how often a clone was seen (once, few, many) or the class of an expanded clone, and some rows leave it out.

D gene | J gene | V gene | clone size | CDR3 DNA | CDR3 protein
NA | TRBJ1-1 | TRBV28 | NA | TGTGCCAGCAGTTTATCCGGGACATCCTCGCGGGAAGCTTTCTTT | CASSLSGTSSREAFF
TRBD2 | TRBJ2-1 | TRBV11-2 | NA | TGTGCCAGCAGCTTAGATAGGACTAGTGTATTCTATGAGCAGTTCTTC | CASSLDRTSVFYEQFF
NA | TRBJ1-1 | TRBV11-1 | NA | TGTGCCAGCAGCTCCTACAGGGCCACTGAAGCTTTCTTT | CASSSYRATEAFF
NA | TRBJ1-2 | TRBV27 | NA | TGTGCCAGCAGTGCACAGGGTGCCTATGGCTACACCTTC | CASSAQGAYGYTF
NA | TRBJ1-3 | TRBV5-8 | once | TGTGCCAGCAGCTCCGAGGGGGACACCATATATTTT | CASSSEGDTIYF
TRBD1 | TRBJ1-2 | TRBV7-6 | NA | TGTGCCAGCACCAAGGACAGGCGTACTTATGGCTACACCTTC | CASTKDRRTYGYTF
NA | TRBJ1-2 | TRBV12-3/TRBV12-4 | NA | TGTGCCAGCAGTTTGGGGACACCGTATGGCTACACCTTC | CASSLGTPYGYTF
TRBD2 | TRBJ2-1 | TRBV6-4 | NA | TGTGCCAGGACGACACCCAGCGGGGGGTACCCCAACTACAATGAGCAGTTCTTC | CARTTPSGGYPNYNEQFF
NA | TRBJ1-1 | TRBV9 | NA | TGTGCCAGCGGGGTGGGTCGGGAGAGCACTGAAGCTTTCTTT | CASGVGRESTEAFF
TRBD1 | TRBJ2-1 | TRBV5-4 | NA | TGTGCCAGCAGCTCTGGACAGGGGCTAGCTCTGGACTACAATGAGCAGTTCTTC | CASSSGQGLALDYNEQFF
TRBD2 | TRBJ2-3 | TRBV19 | NA | TGTGCCAGTAGTATAGGGGTCCCGGGAGGGGGATCGCAGTATTTT | CASSIGVPGGGSQYF
TRBD1 | TRBJ1-5 | TRBV2 | NA | TGTGCCAGCAGCAACCGGGACAGGACGGATCAGCCCCAGCATTTT | CASSNRDRTDQPQHF
NA | TRBJ1-2 | TRBV5-6 | NA | TGTGCCAGCAGCTTCTATCGGGGGGCTTCTGGCTACACCTTC | CASSFYRGASGYTF
NA | TRBJ2-7 | TRBV5-5 | NA | TGTGCCAGCAGCTTCCGGGTGGGCGGGACTGATTCCTACGAGCAGTACTTC | CASSFRVGGTDSYEQYF
NA | TRBJ1-5 | TRBV5-4 | NA | TGTGCCAGCAGCATCGACAGGCATAATCAGCCCCAGCATTTT | CASSIDRHNQPQHF